This T cell receptor (beta chain) derives from a study of CD8 T cells in ankylosing spondylitis. Overall study findings and caveats: Reported data indicate significant enrichment of disease-linked clones within matched ankylosing spondylitis synovial fluid. Within ankylosing spondylitis blood, a TCR beta motif made up of several highly homologous variants appeared to be characteristic. Researchers report that disease-linked clones proved CD8+ and relatively rare in peripheral blood. Earlier studies detected some motif variants in reactive arthritis synovial fluid and blood.

This CDR3 has 14 amino acids. The V gene end was trimmed by 6 bases and the J gene end by 4 bases; junction bases not matched to a gene: 7. Germline lookup yields CDR1 MNHNS and CDR2 SASEGT. TCRdb reprocessed the 5' RACE reads via MiXCR and lists one record per CDR3 protein. This repertoire shows roughly 400,000 distinct CDR3 sequences, about 22% found once; its top ten account for roughly 16%. In this sample, this clonotype turned up a few times. Its antigen is still unknown. The genes are TRBV6-1 and TRBJ2-3; TRBD2 aligns across 7 bases. This TCR was recovered from a male donor with ankylosing spondylitis. Sequencing was performed on blood, either unsorted or a sorted T cell fraction (not recorded which). The CDR3, as DNA: TGTGCCAGCAGCCGGGCGGGAGCCGCAGATACGCAGTATTTT. It specifies CASSRAGAADTQYF.